These T cell receptor beta chains were read from a single sample in a study of cytomegalovirus exposure and HLA in healthy donors. The protocol was immunoSEQ multiplex PCR, while the TCRdb copy is restricted to in-frame clones and leaves out a portion. The table lists around 300,000 clones, roughly 90% of them singletons. The sequenced sample was PBMCs. The receptors here all came from a woman aged 18-29 years in good health and CMV-seronegative. Each CDR3 is given with its conserved first and last residue.

TRBV6-1	TRBJ1-1	CASSEYRMNTEAFF
TRBV28	TRBJ1-5	CASSSPGQPQHF
TRBV5-4	TRBJ2-1	CASSLAGLEQFF
TRBV28	TRBJ2-1	CASSPGQGPSNEQFF
TRBV5-1	TRBJ2-5	CASSKRTSETQYF
TRBV18	TRBJ1-1	CASSVLTGAFF
TRBV28	TRBJ1-5	CASRGDRGGNQPQHF
TRBV4-1	TRBJ2-3	CASSHIEGGTSTDTQYF
TRBV28	TRBJ1-2	CASSFVQGAGYGYTF
TRBV9	TRBJ2-5	CASSVEPTTGMQTQYF
TRBV6-1	TRBJ2-3	CASSEWWEGSDTQYF
TRBV7-2	TRBJ1-6	CASSPDSTDSPLHF
TRBV13	TRBJ2-1	CASSSRTSGSYNEQFF
TRBV13	TRBJ2-2	CASSLGFDTGELFF
TRBV6-1	TRBJ2-7	CASRSLYEQYF
TRBV11-2	TRBJ1-4	CASSLVPGTRNEKLFF
TRBV5-1	TRBJ2-7	CASSLAWDRGGYEQYF
TRBV27	TRBJ1-5	CASSLGVNSNQPQHF
TRBV14	TRBJ1-2	CASSQGRLYGYTF
TRBV30	TRBJ1-2	CAWKFDRNGGGYTF
TRBV28	TRBJ1-1	CASTKVQGRGDTEAFF
TRBV6-1	TRBJ2-2	CASSSGTGEAGELFF
TRBV2	TRBJ1-2	CASSEDKQAGYTF
TRBV27	TRBJ2-7	CASSYKGAGEQYF
TRBV25-1	TRBJ2-7	CASSGGLAGDTSNYEQYF
TRBV7-3	TRBJ1-5	CASSLGQNQPQHF
TRBV15	TRBJ2-1	CATGDTGYNEQFF
TRBV4-1	TRBJ1-2	CASSQPGQGGGYTF
TRBV7-3	TRBJ2-3	CASSLIGSSGLWYTQYF
TRBV5-1	TRBJ1-1	CASSLERGNTEAFF
TRBV27	TRBJ2-3	CASSLYSGPVDTQYF
TRBV2	TRBJ2-2	CASRAGLAGGPYTGELFF
TRBV4-1	TRBJ1-1	CASSPGGRKMNTEAFF
TRBV5-6	TRBJ1-4	CASSSFDRGNEKLFF
TRBV2	TRBJ2-2	CASSEGRDTGELFF
TRBV28	TRBJ2-5	CASKQGVLQQETQYF
TRBV28	TRBJ1-2	CATGGGAYGYTF
TRBV2	TRBJ1-2	CASSLRGNGYTF
TRBV30	TRBJ1-1	CAWNRGPYTEAFF
TRBV18	TRBJ1-1	CASSPGIQGATEAFF
TRBV10-3	TRBJ2-2	CAIANRETNTGELFF
TRBV27	TRBJ2-7	CASGSSGTLLSYEQYF
TRBV28	TRBJ1-5	CASSSSTGGMGQPQHF
TRBV28	TRBJ1-1	CASRRGTYTEAFF
TRBV28	TRBJ2-3	CAIMKREGSTDTQYF
TRBV28	TRBJ2-2	CASSWTTGHTGELFF
TRBV4-1	TRBJ2-7	CASSQEPVGYEQYF
TRBV29-1	TRBJ1-5	CSVPPGARDQPQHF